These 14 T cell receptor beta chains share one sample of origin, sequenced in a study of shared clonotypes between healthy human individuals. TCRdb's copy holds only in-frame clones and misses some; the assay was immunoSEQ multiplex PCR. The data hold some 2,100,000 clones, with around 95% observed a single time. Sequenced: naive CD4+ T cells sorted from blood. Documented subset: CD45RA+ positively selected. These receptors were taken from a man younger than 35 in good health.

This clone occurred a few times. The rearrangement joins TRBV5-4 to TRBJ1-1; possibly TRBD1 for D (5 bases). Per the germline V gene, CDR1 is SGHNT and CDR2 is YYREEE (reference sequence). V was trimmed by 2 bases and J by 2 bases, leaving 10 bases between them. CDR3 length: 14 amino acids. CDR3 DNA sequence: TGTGCCAGCAGCTTAACCCAGGGCAACACTGAAGCTTTCTTT. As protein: CASSLTQGNTEAFF.

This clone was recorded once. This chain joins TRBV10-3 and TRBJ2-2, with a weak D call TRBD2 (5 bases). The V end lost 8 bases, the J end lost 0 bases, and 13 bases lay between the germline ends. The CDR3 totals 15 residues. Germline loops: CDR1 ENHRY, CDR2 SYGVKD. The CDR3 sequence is CAIPQEATNTGELFF. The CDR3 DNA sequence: TGTGCCATCCCCCAGGAGGCGACGAACACCGGGGAGCTGTTTTTT.

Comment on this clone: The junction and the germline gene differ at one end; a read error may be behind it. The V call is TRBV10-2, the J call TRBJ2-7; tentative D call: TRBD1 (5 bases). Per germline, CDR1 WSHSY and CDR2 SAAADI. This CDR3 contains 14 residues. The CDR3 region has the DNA TGCGCCAGCAGGGAGTCAGGGTTGCCTCGGGAGCAGTACTTC. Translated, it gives CASRESGLPREQYF.

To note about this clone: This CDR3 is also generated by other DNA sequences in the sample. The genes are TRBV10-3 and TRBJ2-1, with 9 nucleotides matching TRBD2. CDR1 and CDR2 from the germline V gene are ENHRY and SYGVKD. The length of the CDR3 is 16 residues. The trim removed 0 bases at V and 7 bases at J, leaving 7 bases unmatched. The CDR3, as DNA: TGTGCCATCAGTGAGTCAGGGGCGGGGGGGCCGAATGAGCAGTTCTTC. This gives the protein CAISESGAGGPNEQFF.

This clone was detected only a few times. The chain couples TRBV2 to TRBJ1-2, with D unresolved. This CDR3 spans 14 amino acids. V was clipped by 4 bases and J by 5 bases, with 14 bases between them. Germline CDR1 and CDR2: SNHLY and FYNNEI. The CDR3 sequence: CASSVGSSFYGYTF. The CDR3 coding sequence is TGTGCCAGCAGTGTAGGGTCGTCTTTTTATGGCTACACCTTC.

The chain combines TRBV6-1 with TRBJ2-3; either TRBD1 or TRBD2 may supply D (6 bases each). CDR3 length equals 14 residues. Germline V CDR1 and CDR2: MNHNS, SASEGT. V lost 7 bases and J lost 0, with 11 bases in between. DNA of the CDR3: TGTGCCAGCAAGGGGGGACAAAGCACAGATACGCAGTATTTT. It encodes CASKGGQSTDTQYF.

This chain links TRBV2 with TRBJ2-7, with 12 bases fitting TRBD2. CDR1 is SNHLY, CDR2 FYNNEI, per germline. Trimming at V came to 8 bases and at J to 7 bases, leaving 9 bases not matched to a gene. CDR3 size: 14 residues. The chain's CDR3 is CASRLAGGPREQYF. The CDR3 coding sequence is TGTGCCAGCCGTCTAGCGGGAGGGCCGAGGGAGCAGTACTTC.

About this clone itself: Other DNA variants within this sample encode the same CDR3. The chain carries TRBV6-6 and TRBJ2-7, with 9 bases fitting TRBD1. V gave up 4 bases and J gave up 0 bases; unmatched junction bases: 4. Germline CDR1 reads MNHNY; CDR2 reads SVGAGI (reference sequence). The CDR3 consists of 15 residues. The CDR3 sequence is CASSSPGQGSYEQYF. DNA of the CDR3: TGTGCCAGCAGTTCACCGGGACAGGGCTCCTACGAGCAGTACTTC.

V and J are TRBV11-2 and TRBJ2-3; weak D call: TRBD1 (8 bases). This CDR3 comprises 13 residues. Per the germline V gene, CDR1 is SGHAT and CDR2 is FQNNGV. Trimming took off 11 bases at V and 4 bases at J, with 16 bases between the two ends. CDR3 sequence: CAGGAGGADTQYF. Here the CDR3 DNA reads TGTGCCGGGGGGGCAGGGGGCGCAGATACGCAGTATTTT.

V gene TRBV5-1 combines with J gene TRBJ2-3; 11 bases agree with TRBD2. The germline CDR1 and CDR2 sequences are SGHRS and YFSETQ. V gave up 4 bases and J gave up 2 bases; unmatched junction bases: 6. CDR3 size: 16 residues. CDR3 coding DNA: TGCGCCAGCAGCCTGACGGGACTAGCGGTCACAGATACGCAGTATTTT. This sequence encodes CASSLTGLAVTDTQYF.

CDR3: CAWGTGTSGAQETQYF. In DNA, the CDR3 is TGTGCCTGGGGTACAGGGACTAGCGGGGCACAAGAGACCCAGTACTTC. The J gene is TRBJ2-5, the V gene TRBV30; TRBD2 matches 13 bases. V shed 5 bases, J shed 2 bases, and the junction held 8 bases outside the gene matches. Per germline, CDR1 GTSNPN and CDR2 SVGIG (reference sequence). This CDR3 has 16 amino acids.

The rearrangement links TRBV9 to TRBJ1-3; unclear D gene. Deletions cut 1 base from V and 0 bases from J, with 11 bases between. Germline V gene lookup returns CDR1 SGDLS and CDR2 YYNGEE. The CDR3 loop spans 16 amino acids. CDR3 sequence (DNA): TGTGCCAGCAGCGTAAACAGCCTACTCTCTGGAAACACCATATATTTT. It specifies CASSVNSLLSGNTIYF.

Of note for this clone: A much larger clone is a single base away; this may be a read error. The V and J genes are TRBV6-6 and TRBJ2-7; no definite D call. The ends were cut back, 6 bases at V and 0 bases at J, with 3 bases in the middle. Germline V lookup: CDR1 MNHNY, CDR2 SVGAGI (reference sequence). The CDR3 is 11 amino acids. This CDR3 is CASSVSYEQYF. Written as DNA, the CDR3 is TGTGCCAGCAGCGTCTCCTACGAGCAGTACTTC.

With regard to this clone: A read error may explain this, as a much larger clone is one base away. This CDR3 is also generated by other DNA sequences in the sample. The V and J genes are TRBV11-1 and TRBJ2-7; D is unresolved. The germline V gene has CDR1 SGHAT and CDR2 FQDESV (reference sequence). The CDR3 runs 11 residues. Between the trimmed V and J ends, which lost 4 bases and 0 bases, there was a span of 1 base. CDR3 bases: TGTGCCAGCAGCTCCTCCTACGAGCAGTACTTC. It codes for CASSSSYEQYF.